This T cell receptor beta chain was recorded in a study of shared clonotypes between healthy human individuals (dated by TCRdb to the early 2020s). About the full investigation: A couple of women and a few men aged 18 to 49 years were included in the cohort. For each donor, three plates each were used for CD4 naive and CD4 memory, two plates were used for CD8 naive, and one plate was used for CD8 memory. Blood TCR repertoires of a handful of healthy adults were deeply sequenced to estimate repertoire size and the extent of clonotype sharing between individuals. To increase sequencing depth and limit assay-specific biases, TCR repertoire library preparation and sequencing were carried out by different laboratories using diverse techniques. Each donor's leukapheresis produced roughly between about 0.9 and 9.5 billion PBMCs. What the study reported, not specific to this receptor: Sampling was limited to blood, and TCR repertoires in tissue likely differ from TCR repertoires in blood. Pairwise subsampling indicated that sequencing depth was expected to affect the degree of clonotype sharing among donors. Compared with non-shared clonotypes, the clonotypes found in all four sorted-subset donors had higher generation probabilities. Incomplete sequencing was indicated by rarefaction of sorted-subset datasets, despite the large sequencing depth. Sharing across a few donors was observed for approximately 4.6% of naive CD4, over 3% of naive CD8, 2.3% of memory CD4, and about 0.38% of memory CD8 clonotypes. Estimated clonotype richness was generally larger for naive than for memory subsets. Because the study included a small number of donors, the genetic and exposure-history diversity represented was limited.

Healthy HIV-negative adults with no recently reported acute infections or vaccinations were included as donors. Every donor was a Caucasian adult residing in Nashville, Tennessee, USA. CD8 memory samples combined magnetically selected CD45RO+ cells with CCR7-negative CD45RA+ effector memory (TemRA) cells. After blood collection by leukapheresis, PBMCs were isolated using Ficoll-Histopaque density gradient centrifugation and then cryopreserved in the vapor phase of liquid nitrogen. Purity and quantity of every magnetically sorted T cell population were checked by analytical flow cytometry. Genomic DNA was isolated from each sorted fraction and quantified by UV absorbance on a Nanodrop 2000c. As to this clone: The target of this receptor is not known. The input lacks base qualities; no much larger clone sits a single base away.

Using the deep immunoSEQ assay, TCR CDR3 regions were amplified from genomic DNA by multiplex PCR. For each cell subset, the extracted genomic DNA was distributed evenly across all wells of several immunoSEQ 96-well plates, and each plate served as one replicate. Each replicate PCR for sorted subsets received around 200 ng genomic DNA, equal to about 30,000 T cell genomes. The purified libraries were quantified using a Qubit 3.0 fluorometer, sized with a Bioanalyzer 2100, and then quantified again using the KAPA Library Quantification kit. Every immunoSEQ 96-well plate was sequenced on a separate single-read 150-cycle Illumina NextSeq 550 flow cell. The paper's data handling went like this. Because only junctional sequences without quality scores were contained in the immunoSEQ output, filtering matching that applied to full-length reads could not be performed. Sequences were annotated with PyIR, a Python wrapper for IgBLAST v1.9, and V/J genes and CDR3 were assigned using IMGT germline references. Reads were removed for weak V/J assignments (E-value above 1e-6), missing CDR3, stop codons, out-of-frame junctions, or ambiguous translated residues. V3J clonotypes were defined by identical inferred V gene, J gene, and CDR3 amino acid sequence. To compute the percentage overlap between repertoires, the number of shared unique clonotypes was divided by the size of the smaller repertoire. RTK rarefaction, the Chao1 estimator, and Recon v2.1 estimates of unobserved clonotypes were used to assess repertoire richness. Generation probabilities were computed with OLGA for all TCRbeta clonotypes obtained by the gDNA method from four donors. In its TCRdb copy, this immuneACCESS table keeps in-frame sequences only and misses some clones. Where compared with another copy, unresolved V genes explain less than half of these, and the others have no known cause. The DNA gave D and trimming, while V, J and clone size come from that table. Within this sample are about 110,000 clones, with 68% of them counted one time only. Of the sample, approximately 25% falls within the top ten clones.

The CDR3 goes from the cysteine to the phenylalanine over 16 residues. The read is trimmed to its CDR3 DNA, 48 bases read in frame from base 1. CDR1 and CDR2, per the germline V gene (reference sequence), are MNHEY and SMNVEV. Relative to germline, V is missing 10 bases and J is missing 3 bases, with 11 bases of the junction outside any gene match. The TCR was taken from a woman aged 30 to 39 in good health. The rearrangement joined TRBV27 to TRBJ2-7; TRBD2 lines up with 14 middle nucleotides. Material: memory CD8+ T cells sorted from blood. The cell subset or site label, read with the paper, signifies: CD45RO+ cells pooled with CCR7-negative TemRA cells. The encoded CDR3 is CATLPGTSGSLYEQYF. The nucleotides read TGTGCCACCCTCCCCGGGACTAGCGGGAGTCTCTACGAGCAGTACTTC.